This T cell receptor (beta chain) was sequenced during a study of blood T cell repertoires in COVID-19. Germline V lookup: CDR1 SGHNT, CDR2 YYREEE (reference sequence). CDR3 length: 13 residues. Per the authors' pipeline: Reference gene primer amplification gave estimated nucleated cell counts. Here immunoSEQ multiplex PCR was the method, and the copy in TCRdb shows in-frame clones only, minus some. V, J and clone size are those of that table, while D and trimming were read from the DNA. The table has around 190,000 clones, 84% seen once. What was sequenced was peripheral blood. The rearrangement uses TRBV5-4 and TRBJ2-3, with 9 bases lining up with TRBD1. The sequence came from a human donor in a cohort sampled during active COVID-19. Here the CDR3 DNA reads TGTGCTACCCGGGACAGGGTAGTAGATACGCAGTATTTT. This encodes CATRDRVVDTQYF.